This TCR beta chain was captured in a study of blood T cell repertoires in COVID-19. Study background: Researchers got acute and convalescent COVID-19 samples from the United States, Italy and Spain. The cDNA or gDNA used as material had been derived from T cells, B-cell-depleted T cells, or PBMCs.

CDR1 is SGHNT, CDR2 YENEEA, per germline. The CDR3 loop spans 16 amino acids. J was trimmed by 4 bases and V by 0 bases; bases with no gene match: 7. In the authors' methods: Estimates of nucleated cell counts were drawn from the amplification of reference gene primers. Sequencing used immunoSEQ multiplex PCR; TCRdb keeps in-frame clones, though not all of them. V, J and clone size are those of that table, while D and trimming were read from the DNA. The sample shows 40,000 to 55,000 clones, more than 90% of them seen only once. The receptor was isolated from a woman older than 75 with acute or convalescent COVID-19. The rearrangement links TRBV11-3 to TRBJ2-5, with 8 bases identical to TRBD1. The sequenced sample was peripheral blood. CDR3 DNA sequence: TGTGCCAGCAGCTTAGAGCACAGGGGGTCTGGAGAGACCCAGTACTTC. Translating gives CASSLEHRGSGETQYF.